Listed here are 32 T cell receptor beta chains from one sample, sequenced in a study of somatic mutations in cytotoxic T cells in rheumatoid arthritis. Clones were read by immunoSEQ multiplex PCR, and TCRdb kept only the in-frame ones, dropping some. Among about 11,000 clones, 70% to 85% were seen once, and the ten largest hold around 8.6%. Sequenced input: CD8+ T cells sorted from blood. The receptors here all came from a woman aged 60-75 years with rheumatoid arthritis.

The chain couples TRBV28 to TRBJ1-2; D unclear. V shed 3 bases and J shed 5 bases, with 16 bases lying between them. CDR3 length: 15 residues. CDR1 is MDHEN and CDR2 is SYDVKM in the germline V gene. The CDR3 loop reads CASSFPDTVGYGYTF. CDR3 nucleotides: TGTGCCAGCAGTTTTCCAGACACCGTTGGTTATGGCTACACCTTC.

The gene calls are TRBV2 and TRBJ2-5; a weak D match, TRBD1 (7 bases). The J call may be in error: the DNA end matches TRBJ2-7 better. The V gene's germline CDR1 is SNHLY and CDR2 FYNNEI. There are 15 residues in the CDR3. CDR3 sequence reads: CASTERAGGLHEQYF. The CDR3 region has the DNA TGTGCCAGCACCGAGAGGGCAGGGGGACTCCACGAGCAGTACTTC.

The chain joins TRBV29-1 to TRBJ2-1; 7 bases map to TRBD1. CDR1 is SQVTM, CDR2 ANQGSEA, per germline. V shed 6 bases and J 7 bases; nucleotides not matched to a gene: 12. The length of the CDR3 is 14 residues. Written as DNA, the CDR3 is TGCAGCGTCCTCGACAGGGATTCGTCGAATGAGCAGTTCTTC. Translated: CSVLDRDSSNEQFF.

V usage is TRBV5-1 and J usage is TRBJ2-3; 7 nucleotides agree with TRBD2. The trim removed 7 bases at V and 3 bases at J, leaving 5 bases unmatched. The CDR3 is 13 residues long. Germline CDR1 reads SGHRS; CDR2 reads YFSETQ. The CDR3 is CASSARGTDTQYF. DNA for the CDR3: TGCGCCAGCTCGGCGCGGGGGACAGATACGCAGTATTTT.

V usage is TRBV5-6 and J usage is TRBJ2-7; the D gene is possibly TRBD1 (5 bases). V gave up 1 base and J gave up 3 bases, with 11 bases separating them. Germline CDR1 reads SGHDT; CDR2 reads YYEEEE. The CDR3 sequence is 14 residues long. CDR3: CASSLTDSLYEQYF. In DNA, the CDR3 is TGTGCCAGCAGCTTGACAGACAGCCTCTACGAGCAGTACTTC.

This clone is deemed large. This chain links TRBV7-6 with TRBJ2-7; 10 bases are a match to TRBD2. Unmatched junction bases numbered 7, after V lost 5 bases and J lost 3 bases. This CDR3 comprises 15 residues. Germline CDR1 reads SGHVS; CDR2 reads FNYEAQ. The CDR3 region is CASSHSSGRLYEQYF. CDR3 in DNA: TGTGCCAGCAGCCACTCTAGCGGGAGACTCTACGAGCAGTACTTC.

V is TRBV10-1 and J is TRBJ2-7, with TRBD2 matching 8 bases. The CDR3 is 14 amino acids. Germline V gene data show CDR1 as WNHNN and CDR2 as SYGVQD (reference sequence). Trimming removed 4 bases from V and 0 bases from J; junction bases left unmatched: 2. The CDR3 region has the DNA TGCGCCAGCAGTGCTGCGGGGGGCTCCTACGAGCAGTACTTC. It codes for CASSAAGGSYEQYF.

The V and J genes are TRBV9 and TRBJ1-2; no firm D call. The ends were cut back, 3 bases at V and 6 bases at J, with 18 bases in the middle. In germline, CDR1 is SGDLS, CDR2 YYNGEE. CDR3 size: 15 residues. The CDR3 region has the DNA TGTGCCAGCAGCGCCGATCTGAGGGAGATTGATGGCTACACCTTC. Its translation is CASSADLREIDGYTF.

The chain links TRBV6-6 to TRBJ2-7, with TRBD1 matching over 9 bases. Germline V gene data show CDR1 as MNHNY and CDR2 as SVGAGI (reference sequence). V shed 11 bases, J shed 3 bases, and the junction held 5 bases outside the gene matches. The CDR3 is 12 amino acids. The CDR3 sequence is CAYRDRVYEQYF. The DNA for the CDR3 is TGTGCCTACCGGGACAGGGTCTACGAGCAGTACTTC.

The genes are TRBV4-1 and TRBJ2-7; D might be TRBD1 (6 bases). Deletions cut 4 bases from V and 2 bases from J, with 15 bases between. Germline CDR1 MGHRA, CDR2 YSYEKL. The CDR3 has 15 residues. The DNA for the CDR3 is TGCGCCAGCAGCCGCGGACAGCCACTAGCCTACGAGCAGTACTTC. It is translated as CASSRGQPLAYEQYF.

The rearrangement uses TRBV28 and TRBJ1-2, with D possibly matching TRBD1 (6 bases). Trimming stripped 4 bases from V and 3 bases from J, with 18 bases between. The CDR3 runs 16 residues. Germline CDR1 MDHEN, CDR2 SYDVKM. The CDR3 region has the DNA TGTGCCAGCAGTTCCCCCCGGGAGGGGGGGGACTATGGCTACACCTTC. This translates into CASSSPREGGDYGYTF.

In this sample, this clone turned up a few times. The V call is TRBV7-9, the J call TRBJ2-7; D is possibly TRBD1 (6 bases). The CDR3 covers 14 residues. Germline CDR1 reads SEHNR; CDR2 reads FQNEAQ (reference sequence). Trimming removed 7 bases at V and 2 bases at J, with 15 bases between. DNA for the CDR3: TGTGCCAGCAAGCCCGAGGGGGTAGCCTACGAGCAGTACTTC. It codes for CASKPEGVAYEQYF.

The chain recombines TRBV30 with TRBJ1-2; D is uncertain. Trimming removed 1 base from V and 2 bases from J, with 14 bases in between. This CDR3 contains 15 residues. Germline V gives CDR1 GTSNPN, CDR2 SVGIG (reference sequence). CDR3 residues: CAWSDPPTANYGYTF. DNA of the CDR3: TGTGCCTGGAGTGACCCCCCTACCGCAAACTATGGCTACACCTTC.

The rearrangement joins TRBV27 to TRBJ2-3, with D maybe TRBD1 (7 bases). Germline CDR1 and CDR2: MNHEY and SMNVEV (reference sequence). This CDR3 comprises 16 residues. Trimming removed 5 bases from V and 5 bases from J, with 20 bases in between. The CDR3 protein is CASSPAEGGTEDTQYF. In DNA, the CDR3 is TGTGCCAGCAGTCCAGCTGAGGGCGGGACAGAAGATACGCAGTATTTT.

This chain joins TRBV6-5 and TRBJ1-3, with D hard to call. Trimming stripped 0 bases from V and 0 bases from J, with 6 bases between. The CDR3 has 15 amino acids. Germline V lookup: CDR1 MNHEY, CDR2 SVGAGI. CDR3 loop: CASSYSADSGNTIYF. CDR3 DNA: TGTGCCAGCAGTTACTCGGCGGACTCTGGAAACACCATATATTTT.

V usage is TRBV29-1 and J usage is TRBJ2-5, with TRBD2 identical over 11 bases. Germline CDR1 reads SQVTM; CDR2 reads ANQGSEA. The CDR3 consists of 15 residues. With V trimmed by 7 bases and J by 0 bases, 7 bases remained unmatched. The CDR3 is CSAGTSGTYQETQYF. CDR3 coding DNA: TGCAGCGCCGGGACTAGCGGAACCTACCAAGAGACCCAGTACTTC.

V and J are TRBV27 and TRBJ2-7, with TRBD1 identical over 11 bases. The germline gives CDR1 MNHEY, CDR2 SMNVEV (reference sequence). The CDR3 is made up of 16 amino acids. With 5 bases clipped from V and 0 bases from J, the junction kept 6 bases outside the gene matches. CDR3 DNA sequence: TGTGCCAGCAGTCCCCGGACAGGGGGCAGCTCCTACGAGCAGTACTTC. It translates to CASSPRTGGSSYEQYF.

The CDR3 spells CASNSGQDSNQPQHF. CDR3 sequence (DNA): TGCGCCAGCAATTCCGGACAGGATAGCAATCAGCCCCAGCATTTT. This rearrangement joins TRBV23-1 to TRBJ1-5; TRBD1 matches 7 bases. TRBV23-1 is an ORF for which the function is uncertain. The CDR3 spans 15 residues. J gave up 0 bases and V 7 bases, and 6 bases lay outside the gene matches.

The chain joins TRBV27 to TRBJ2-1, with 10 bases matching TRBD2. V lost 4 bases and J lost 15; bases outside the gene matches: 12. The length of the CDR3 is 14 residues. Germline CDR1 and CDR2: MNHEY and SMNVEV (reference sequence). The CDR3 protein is CASSYDASGRWGFF. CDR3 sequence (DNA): TGTGCCAGCAGTTACGACGCTAGCGGGAGATGGGGGTTCTTC.

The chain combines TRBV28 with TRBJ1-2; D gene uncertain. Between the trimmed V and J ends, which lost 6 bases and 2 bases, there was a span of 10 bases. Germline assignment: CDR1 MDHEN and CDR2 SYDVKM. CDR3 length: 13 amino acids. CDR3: CASRPDGNYGYTF. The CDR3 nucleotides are TGTGCCAGCAGACCTGACGGGAACTATGGCTACACCTTC.

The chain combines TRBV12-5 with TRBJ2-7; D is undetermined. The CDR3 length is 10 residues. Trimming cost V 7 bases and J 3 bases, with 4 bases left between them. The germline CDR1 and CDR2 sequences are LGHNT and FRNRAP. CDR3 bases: TGTGCTAGTGCCCTCTACGAGCAGTACTTC. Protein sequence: CASALYEQYF.

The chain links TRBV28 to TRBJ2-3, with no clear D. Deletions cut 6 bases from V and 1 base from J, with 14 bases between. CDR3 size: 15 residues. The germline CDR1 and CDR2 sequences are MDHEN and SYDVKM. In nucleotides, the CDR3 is TGTGCCAGCAGCCATATGCGCCTGGGCACAGATACGCAGTATTTT. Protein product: CASSHMRLGTDTQYF. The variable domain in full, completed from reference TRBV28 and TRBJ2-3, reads DVKVTQSSRYLVKRTGEKVFLECVQDMDHENMFWYRQDPGLGLRLIYFSYDVKMKEKGDIPEGYSVSREKKERFSLILESASTNQTSMYLCASSHMRLGTDTQYFGPGTRLTVL.

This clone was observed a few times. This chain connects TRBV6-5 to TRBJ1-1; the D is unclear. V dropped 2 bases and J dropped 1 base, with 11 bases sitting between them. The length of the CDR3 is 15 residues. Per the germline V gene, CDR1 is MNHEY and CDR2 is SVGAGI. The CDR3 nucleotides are TGTGCCAGCAGTTACCTTAGTCGGGGGAACACTGAAGCTTTCTTT. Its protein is CASSYLSRGNTEAFF.

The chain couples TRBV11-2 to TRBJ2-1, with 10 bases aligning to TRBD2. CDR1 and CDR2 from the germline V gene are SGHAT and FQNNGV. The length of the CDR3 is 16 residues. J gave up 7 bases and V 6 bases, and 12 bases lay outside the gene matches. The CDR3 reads CASSKAGGGIGNEQFF. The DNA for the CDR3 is TGTGCCAGCAGTAAAGCGGGAGGGGGGATCGGGAATGAGCAGTTCTTC.

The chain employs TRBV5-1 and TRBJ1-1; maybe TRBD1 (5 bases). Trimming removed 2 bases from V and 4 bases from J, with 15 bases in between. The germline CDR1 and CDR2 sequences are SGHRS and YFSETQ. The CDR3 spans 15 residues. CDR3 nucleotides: TGCGCCAGCAGCTTAGCCCGGGGGAGAGGCACTGAAGCTTTCTTT. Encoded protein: CASSLARGRGTEAFF. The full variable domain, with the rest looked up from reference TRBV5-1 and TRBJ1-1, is KAGVTQTPRYLIKTRGQQVTLSCSPISGHRSVSWYQQTPGQGLQFLFEYFSETQRNKGNFPGRFSGRQFSNSRSEMNVSTLELGDSALYLCASSLARGRGTEAFFGQGTRLTVV.

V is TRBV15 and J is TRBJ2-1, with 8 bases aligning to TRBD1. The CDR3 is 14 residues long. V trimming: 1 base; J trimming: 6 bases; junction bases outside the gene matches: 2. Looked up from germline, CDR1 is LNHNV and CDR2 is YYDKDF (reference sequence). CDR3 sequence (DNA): TGTGCCACCAGCAGAGGCAGGGGGCCCAATGAGCAGTTCTTC. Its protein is CATSRGRGPNEQFF.

CDR3 region: CASSPYQTGYGYTF. CDR3 nucleotides: TGTGCCAGCAGCCCCTATCAGACGGGCTATGGCTACACCTTC. The genes are TRBV2 and TRBJ1-2; no reliable D call. The V gene lost 6 bases and the J gene lost 4 bases, with 15 bases spanning the gap. CDR3 length: 14 residues. CDR1 and CDR2 from the germline V gene are SNHLY and FYNNEI.

The CDR3 bases are TGCGCCAGCAGCCAAGATAGACAGGGAGCAAGCTCCTATAATTCACCCCTCCACTTT. Encoded protein: CASSQDRQGASSYNSPLHF. The rearrangement joins TRBV4-1 to TRBJ1-6; 7 positions match TRBD1. Germline V lookup: CDR1 MGHRA, CDR2 YSYEKL. This CDR3 has 19 residues. Unmatched junction bases numbered 8, after V lost 0 bases and J lost 0 bases.

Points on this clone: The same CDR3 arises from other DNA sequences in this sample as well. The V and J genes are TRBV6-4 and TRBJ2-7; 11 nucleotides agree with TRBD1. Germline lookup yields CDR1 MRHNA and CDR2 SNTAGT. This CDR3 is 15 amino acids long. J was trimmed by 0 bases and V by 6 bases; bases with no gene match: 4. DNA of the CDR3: TGTGCCAGCAGCCCCGGGACAGGGGGCTCCTACGAGCAGTACTTC. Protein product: CASSPGTGGSYEQYF.

The CDR3 nucleotides read TGCGCCAGCAGCCACCTAGCGGGAGACACCGGGGAGCTGTTTTTT. This sequence encodes CASSHLAGDTGELFF. This rearrangement joins TRBV4-3 to TRBJ2-2; TRBD2 matches at 10 bases. V was clipped by 3 bases and J by 3 bases; unmatched bases: 1. CDR1 and CDR2 from the germline V gene are LGHNA and YSLEER. The CDR3 length is 15 residues.

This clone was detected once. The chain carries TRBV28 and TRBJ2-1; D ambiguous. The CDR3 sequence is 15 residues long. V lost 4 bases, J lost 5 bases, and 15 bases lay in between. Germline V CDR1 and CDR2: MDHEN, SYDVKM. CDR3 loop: CASSSDKTSDNEQFF. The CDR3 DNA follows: TGTGCCAGCAGTTCCGACAAGACCTCGGACAATGAGCAGTTCTTC. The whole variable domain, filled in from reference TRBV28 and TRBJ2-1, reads DVKVTQSSRYLVKRTGEKVFLECVQDMDHENMFWYRQDPGLGLRLIYFSYDVKMKEKGDIPEGYSVSREKKERFSLILESASTNQTSMYLCASSSDKTSDNEQFFGPGTRLTVL.

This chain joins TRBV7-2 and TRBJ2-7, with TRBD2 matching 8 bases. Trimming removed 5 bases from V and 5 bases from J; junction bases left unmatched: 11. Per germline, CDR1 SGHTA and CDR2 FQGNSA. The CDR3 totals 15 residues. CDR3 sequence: CASSGLSGTENEQYF. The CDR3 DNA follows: TGTGCCAGCAGCGGACTTAGCGGGACGGAAAACGAGCAGTACTTC. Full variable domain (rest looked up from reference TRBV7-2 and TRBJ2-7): GAGVSQSPSNKVTEKGKDVELRCDPISGHTALYWYRQSLGQGLEFLIYFQGNSAPDKSGLPSDRFSAERTGGSVSTLTIQRTQQEDSAVYLCASSGLSGTENEQYFGPGTRLTVT.